A single sample gave rise to the 32 T cell receptor beta chains below, sequenced in a study of cytomegalovirus exposure and HLA in healthy donors (dated by TCRdb to 2016 to 2017). Preparation of the library involved the immunoSEQ multiplex PCR assay. The multiplex PCR relied on a mix of 60 forward primers for TCR Vbeta segments and 13 reverse primers for TCR Jbeta segments. TCRdb provides this immuneACCESS table in a form limited to in-frame rearrangements. Some clones are lacking; in checked studies, under half of them reflect an unresolved V gene, and why the rest are absent is not known. The sample table shows some 120,000 clones, and about 81% are seen once. Less than 1.1% of the sample rests with the top ten. What was sequenced was PBMCs. Receptors originate from a woman younger than 45 in good health and CMV-seronegative.

The rearrangement joins TRBV21-1 to TRBJ2-7; the table assigns TRBD2, which was not confirmed against the DNA. TRBV21-1 is given as a pseudogene. This CDR3 contains 16 residues. The CDR3 region is CASSRKGEGLPAEQYF. The CDR3 region has the DNA TGTGCCAGCAGCCGAAAGGGTGAGGGACTACCCGCCGAGCAGTACTTC.

This clone has only a few counts. The chain has TRBV11-2 and TRBJ2-1, with 9 nucleotides matching TRBD2. The CDR3 extends over 14 amino acids. Germline CDR1 and CDR2: SGHAT and FQNNGV. Trimming at V came to 1 base and at J to 14 bases, leaving 9 bases not matched to a gene. CDR3 nucleotides: TGTGCCAGCAGCTTAGGGCGGGCGGGGGGGCCCAAGTTCTTC. Protein product: CASSLGRAGGPKFF.

The gene calls are TRBV7-3 and TRBJ2-3, with D hard to call. CDR1 is SGHTA and CDR2 is FQGTGA in the germline V gene. CDR3 length: 14 residues. V gave up 4 bases and J gave up 2 bases, with 10 bases separating them. The CDR3 region has the DNA TGTGCCAGCAGCTCCTTATCGTACACAGATACGCAGTATTTT. Translated, it gives CASSSLSYTDTQYF.

This sequence joins TRBV7-8 and TRBJ1-1; possible D gene TRBD1, 6 bases. The CDR3 has 13 residues. V was clipped by 5 bases and J by 1 base, with 8 bases between them. Germline V gives CDR1 SGHVS, CDR2 FQNEAQ. CDR3 loop: CASSPGQNTEAFF. In DNA form, the CDR3 reads TGTGCCAGCAGCCCGGGACAGAACACTGAAGCTTTCTTT.

The V and J genes are TRBV12-2 and TRBJ2-5; no DNA check was done on the table's D call, TRBD2. TRBV12-2 counts as a pseudogene. The CDR3 extends over 11 amino acids. The CDR3, as DNA: TGTGCAAGTCGCCGCCCTAGCAGAACTTACTTC. Translating gives CASRRPSRTYF.

V gene TRBV5-1 combines with J gene TRBJ1-1, with D tentatively TRBD1 (6 bases). The V and J ends lost 4 bases and 5 bases respectively, with 21 bases between them. Germline lookup yields CDR1 SGHRS and CDR2 YFSETQ. The CDR3 is made up of 16 amino acids. The DNA of the CDR3 is TGCGCCAGCAGCACTGCGGGGGGGCTAGAGAAGACTGAAGCTTTCTTT. This translates into CASSTAGGLEKTEAFF.

The chain links TRBV19 to TRBJ2-5, with a possible D match to TRBD1 (6 bases). Germline CDR1 reads LNHDA; CDR2 reads SQIVND (reference sequence). The germline V and J ends were trimmed by 5 bases and 3 bases, with 13 bases remaining between them. This CDR3 comprises 14 residues. For the CDR3, the DNA is TGTGCCAGTAGTTCCAAACAGGGAGAAGAGACCCAGTACTTC. Its translation: CASSSKQGEETQYF.

This clone was seen once. The chain couples TRBV29-1 to TRBJ1-1; D perhaps matches TRBD1 (5 bases). Germline assignment: CDR1 SQVTM and CDR2 ANQGSEA. The ends were cut back, 5 bases at V and 8 bases at J, with 15 bases in the middle. This CDR3 is 12 amino acids long. The CDR3 bases are TGCAGCGTTCATAACGGGGGGACCGAAGCTTTCTTT. Translated, it gives CSVHNGGTEAFF.

The chain uses TRBV5-6 and TRBJ2-7; 7 nucleotides agree with TRBD2. The germline V gene has CDR1 SGHDT and CDR2 YYEEEE. The junction had 6 bases not matched to a gene; V was cut back by 4 bases and J by 2 bases. The CDR3 has 14 residues. DNA for the CDR3: TGTGCCAGCAGCCGGGGGGTAGGACCCTACGAGCAGTACTTC. Translated, it gives CASSRGVGPYEQYF.

The rearrangement joins TRBV5-8 to TRBJ2-3; D is perhaps TRBD1 (5 bases). Germline lookup yields CDR1 SGHTS and CDR2 YDEGEE. There are 12 residues in the CDR3. V was trimmed by 2 bases and J by 7 bases, leaving 8 bases between them. This CDR3 is CASSLGANTQYF. CDR3 sequence (DNA): TGTGCCAGCAGCTTAGGGGCTAATACGCAGTATTTT.

The V gene is TRBV7-6, the J gene TRBJ2-3; D gene unclear. V was cut by 5 bases and J by 1 base, with 7 bases left in between. CDR1 and CDR2 from the germline V gene are SGHVS and FNYEAQ. The CDR3 consists of 13 residues. CDR3 residues: CASSPRRTDTQYF. The CDR3 region has the DNA TGTGCCAGCAGCCCTAGGCGCACAGATACGCAGTATTTT.

With respect to this clone: The sample has other DNA sequences that encode this CDR3 too. V is TRBV11-3 and J is TRBJ1-1; D may be TRBD1 (6 bases). The V and J ends lost 4 bases and 1 base respectively, with 7 bases between them. CDR3 length: 13 residues. The germline gives CDR1 SGHNT, CDR2 YENEEA. DNA of the CDR3: TGTGCCAGCAGCTCGGGACAGAACACTGAAGCTTTCTTT. This translates into CASSSGQNTEAFF. The full variable domain, its missing parts supplied by reference TRBV11-3 and TRBJ1-1, is EAGVVQSPRYKIIEKKQPVAFWCNPISGHNTLYWYLQNLGQGPELLIRYENEEAVDDSQLPKDRFSAERLKGVDSTLKIQPAELGDSAVYLCASSSGQNTEAFFGQGTRLTVV.

The chain has TRBV7-8 and TRBJ2-7; 9 bases agree with TRBD2. This CDR3 region has 16 residues. Trimming removed 5 bases from V and 0 bases from J; junction bases left unmatched: 8. Germline-derived CDR1 and CDR2 are SGHVS and FQNEAQ. Here the CDR3 reads CASSGWERGASYEQYF. The DNA of the CDR3 is TGTGCCAGCAGCGGGTGGGAGCGGGGGGCCTCCTACGAGCAGTACTTC. Variable domain in full (rest from reference TRBV7-8 and TRBJ2-7): GAGVSQSPRYKVAKRGQDVALRCDPISGHVSLFWYQQALGQGPEFLTYFQNEAQLDKSGLPSDRFFAERPEGSVSTLKIQRTQQEDSAVYLCASSGWERGASYEQYFGPGTRLTVT.

On this clone: A junction end diverges from the germline sequence, so it may reflect a read error. The rearrangement joins TRBV7-7 to TRBJ2-2; 10 nucleotides agree with TRBD2. From germline, CDR1 is SSHAT and CDR2 FNYEAQ (reference sequence). The CDR3 contains 16 residues. The CDR3 DNA reads as TGTGCTAGCAGCTTAGCGATAGCGGGAGGCTCCGGGGAGCTGTTTTTT. This encodes CASSLAIAGGSGELFF.

The chain is built from TRBV2 and TRBJ2-1, with 9 nucleotides matching TRBD2. The germline gives CDR1 SNHLY, CDR2 FYNNEI. After removal of 2 bases from V and 7 bases from J, the junction contained 3 bases not matched to a gene. This CDR3 has 14 amino acids. The CDR3 nucleotides read TGTGCCAGCAGTGAACGCGGGGGGGCTAATGAGCAGTTCTTC. Translating gives CASSERGGANEQFF. The variable domain in full, with the rest retrieved from reference TRBV2 and TRBJ2-1, is EPEVTQTPSHQVTQMGQEVILRCVPISNHLYFYWYRQILGQKVEFLVSFYNNEISEKSEIFDDQFSVERPDGSNFTLKIRSTKLEDSAMYFCASSERGGANEQFFGPGTRLTVL.

This clone was seen a few times. The rearrangement uses TRBV10-3 and TRBJ1-4; 9 bases match TRBD1. Germline V lookup: CDR1 ENHRY, CDR2 SYGVKD. CDR3 length: 16 residues. With 5 bases clipped from V and 1 base from J, the junction kept 5 bases outside the gene matches. The CDR3: CAISSGQGGTNEKLFF. The CDR3 DNA is TGTGCCATCAGTTCGGGACAGGGAGGAACTAATGAAAAACTGTTTTTT.

The V and J genes are TRBV11-3 and TRBJ1-1, with no clear D. Germline V CDR1 and CDR2: SGHNT, YENEEA. This CDR3 spans 14 amino acids. V was shortened by 1 base and J by 7 bases, with 13 bases between the two germline ends. As DNA, the CDR3 is TGTGCCAGCAGCTTAGCATCACGGGAGAGTGAAGCTTTCTTT. Translation gives CASSLASRESEAFF.

This clone occurred a few times. The chain uses TRBV7-2 and TRBJ2-5, with 10 positions matching TRBD2. The J call may not be correct, given that the DNA end is closer to TRBJ2-7. This CDR3 region has 14 residues. Looked up from germline, CDR1 is SGHTA and CDR2 is FQGNSA. CDR3 residues: CASSFWTSGYEQYF. The CDR3 region has the DNA TGTGCCAGCAGCTTTTGGACTAGCGGATACGAGCAGTACTTC.

In this sample, this clone turned up a few times. The chain uses TRBV27 and TRBJ1-2, with TRBD1 as a possible D gene (5 bases). Germline V gene data show CDR1 as MNHEY and CDR2 as SMNVEV (reference sequence). The CDR3 loop spans 13 amino acids. V shed 5 bases and J shed 13 bases, with 20 bases lying between them. Here the CDR3 reads CASSSGVGDLVTF. The CDR3 nucleotides are TGTGCCAGCAGTAGTGGCGTGGGGGACTTAGTCACCTTC.

The table lists this clone with a count of one. The chain has TRBV11-3 and TRBJ2-7; D is perhaps TRBD2 (6 bases). The germline V gene encodes CDR1 SGHNT and CDR2 YENEEA. The CDR3 covers 14 residues. Trimming pared 5 bases from V and 0 bases from J, leaving 11 bases between. In DNA form, the CDR3 reads TGTGCCAGCAGCCTCGGGGGTAACTCCTACGAGCAGTACTTC. Amino acids: CASSLGGNSYEQYF.

The chain employs TRBV11-2 and TRBJ2-1, with 11 nucleotides matching TRBD1. With 5 bases clipped from V and 7 bases from J, the junction kept 16 bases outside the gene matches. CDR1 is SGHAT, CDR2 FQNNGV, per germline. CDR3 length: 18 residues. This CDR3 is CASSVRPGGTGGRNEQFF. In DNA, the CDR3 is TGTGCCAGCAGCGTTCGGCCCGGGGGGACAGGGGGTAGAAATGAGCAGTTCTTC.

The V call is TRBV5-1, the J call TRBJ2-3; TRBD2 matches at 8 bases. Germline V CDR1 and CDR2: SGHRS, YFSETQ. The CDR3 spans 13 residues. Trimming took 6 bases from V and 0 from J; bases not matched to a gene: 0. DNA of the CDR3: TGCGCCAGCAAGCGGGAGAGCACAGATACGCAGTATTTT. Its translation: CASKRESTDTQYF.

Comments on this clone: Other DNA sequences in the same sample also yield this CDR3. This chain links TRBV18 with TRBJ1-5; no clear D gene. Germline V gene sequence: CDR1 KGHSH, CDR2 LQKENI. This CDR3 is 12 amino acids long. V was trimmed by 3 bases and J by 7 bases, leaving 7 bases between them. The CDR3 loop is CASSPSSQPQHF. The CDR3 DNA follows: TGTGCCAGCTCACCTAGTAGCCAGCCCCAGCATTTT.

Details on this clone: This CDR3 is also generated by other DNA sequences in the sample. The gene calls are TRBV27 and TRBJ2-3; 8 positions match TRBD1. V shed 3 bases, J shed 6 bases, and the junction held 5 bases outside the gene matches. This CDR3 is 14 amino acids long. Looked up from germline, CDR1 is MNHEY and CDR2 is SMNVEV (reference sequence). This CDR3 reads CASSLAGGGDTQYF. The CDR3 DNA sequence: TGTGCCAGCAGTTTGGCAGGGGGCGGCGATACGCAGTATTTT.

The DNA for the CDR3 is TGCGCCAGCAGCCTAGGGGGCAATGAGCAGTTCTTC. Translation: CASSLGGNEQFF. The rearrangement links TRBV10-2 to TRBJ2-1; a weak D match, TRBD1 (6 bases). V dropped 6 bases and J dropped 6 bases, with 9 bases sitting between them. Looked up from germline, CDR1 is WSHSY and CDR2 is SAAADI. CDR3 length: 12 residues.

This clone occurred a few times. The J gene is TRBJ2-1, the V gene TRBV9; 9 bases agree with TRBD2. Germline CDR1 reads SGDLS; CDR2 reads YYNGEE. The CDR3 totals 16 residues. V lost 5 bases, J lost 7 bases, and 13 bases stayed unmatched. CDR3 region: CASRGEGGRDGNEQFF. CDR3 nucleotide sequence: TGTGCCAGCAGGGGGGAGGGCGGGAGGGACGGAAATGAGCAGTTCTTC.

The count of this clone is one. V usage is TRBV5-1 and J usage is TRBJ1-4; tentative D call: TRBD1 (6 bases). CDR3 length: 14 residues. Trimming left V 7 bases short and J 7 bases short, with 17 bases between. Germline V gene sequence: CDR1 SGHRS, CDR2 YFSETQ. The CDR3 region has the DNA TGCGCCAGCCCCGGTGGCAGGGGAGCTGAAAAACTGTTTTTT. It is translated as CASPGGRGAEKLFF.

V usage is TRBV25-1 and J usage is TRBJ2-7, with D hard to call. The CDR3 sequence is 14 residues long. The germline V and J ends were trimmed by 7 bases and 4 bases, with 17 bases remaining between them. Germline-derived CDR1 and CDR2 are MGHDK and SYGVNS. The CDR3 sequence: CASTRRGYLYEQYF. The CDR3 DNA sequence: TGTGCCAGCACCCGTCGAGGCTATCTGTACGAGCAGTACTTC.

The chain links TRBV7-2 to TRBJ2-1; TRBD1 matches at 9 bases. CDR1 and CDR2 (germline): SGHTA, FQGNSA. The CDR3 has 15 amino acids. V shed 1 base and J 4 bases; nucleotides not matched to a gene: 2. The DNA of the CDR3 is TGTGCCAGCAGCTTAGTAGGGACAGGGTACAATGAGCAGTTCTTC. It is translated as CASSLVGTGYNEQFF.

This clone appeared a few times. The V call is TRBV7-8, the J call TRBJ1-2, with D perhaps matching TRBD1 (5 bases). V was clipped by 5 bases and J by 4 bases, with 11 bases between them. Germline CDR1 is SGHVS and CDR2 is FQNEAQ. This CDR3 is 13 amino acids long. This CDR3 reads CASSPWQGYGYTF. CDR3 bases: TGTGCCAGCAGCCCCTGGCAGGGCTATGGCTACACCTTC.

The chain has TRBV9 and TRBJ2-5, with TRBD1 as a possible D gene (5 bases). V lost 4 bases, J lost 4 bases, and 20 bases lay in between. Germline V CDR1 and CDR2: SGDLS, YYNGEE. The CDR3 runs 16 residues. CDR3 coding DNA: TGTGCCAGCAGCCAGTCCCCGTGGCAGGGTGGAGAGACCCAGTACTTC. It specifies CASSQSPWQGGETQYF.

The rearrangement uses TRBV29-1 and TRBJ1-1; D possibly corresponds to TRBD1 (5 bases). The CDR3 extends over 13 amino acids. The V gene's germline CDR1 is SQVTM and CDR2 ANQGSEA. Deletions cut 6 bases from V and 6 bases from J, with 17 bases between. Written as DNA, the CDR3 is TGCAGCGTGGGCCGGGACGGGGGGTCTGAAGCTTTCTTT. Protein sequence: CSVGRDGGSEAFF.